This T cell receptor beta chain came from a study of blood T cell repertoires in COVID-19. Overall study: The cDNA or gDNA used as material had been derived from T cells, B-cell-depleted T cells, or PBMCs.

This clone was seen more than once but under ten times. Sequenced by immunoSEQ multiplex PCR; TCRdb stores in-frame clones only, minus some. Of about 240,000 clones in the sample, around 86% were seen once. The CDR3 has 13 amino acids. With 5 bases clipped from V and 6 bases from J, the junction kept 7 bases outside the gene matches. Germline CDR1 and CDR2: SGHTA and FQGTGA. The origin of this receptor is a man aged 30 to 39 who had recovered from COVID-19. The chain links TRBV7-3 to TRBJ2-7, with TRBD1 matching 7 bases. The sample consisted of peripheral blood. The CDR3 here is CASSLLTGTEQYF. DNA of the CDR3: TGTGCCAGCAGCCTACTGACAGGGACCGAGCAGTACTTC.